This record looks at one T cell receptor (beta chain) sequence and its context. Its antigen remains unidentified. This sample is drawn from a study of cytomegalovirus exposure and HLA in healthy donors. Overall study context: The same platform used for the approximately 670 first-cohort repertoires was also used for the roughly 130 validation repertoires, as a later analysis reported.

V was shortened by 5 bases and J by 12 bases, with 22 bases between the two germline ends. Germline CDR1 and CDR2: ENHRY and SYGVKD. This CDR3 has 14 amino acids. Study results and limitations: Overall, approximately 150 TCR beta chains were annotated as cytomegalovirus-associated. According to a later analysis, TCR clusters from the first cohort tended to co-occur in the 100 to 150 validation repertoires.

TCRdb's copy holds only in-frame clones and misses some; the assay was immunoSEQ multiplex PCR. Of 100,000 to 130,000 clones listed, approximately 95% are singletons. The chain links TRBV10-3 to TRBJ1-2; D call uncertain. The sample consisted of PBMCs. This clonotype was obtained from a woman between 18 and 30 years old in good health and CMV-seronegative. CDR3 DNA: TGTGCCATCAGTCAAAGTCCCGGGTCTAACCCCCACACCTTC. It encodes CAISQSPGSNPHTF.